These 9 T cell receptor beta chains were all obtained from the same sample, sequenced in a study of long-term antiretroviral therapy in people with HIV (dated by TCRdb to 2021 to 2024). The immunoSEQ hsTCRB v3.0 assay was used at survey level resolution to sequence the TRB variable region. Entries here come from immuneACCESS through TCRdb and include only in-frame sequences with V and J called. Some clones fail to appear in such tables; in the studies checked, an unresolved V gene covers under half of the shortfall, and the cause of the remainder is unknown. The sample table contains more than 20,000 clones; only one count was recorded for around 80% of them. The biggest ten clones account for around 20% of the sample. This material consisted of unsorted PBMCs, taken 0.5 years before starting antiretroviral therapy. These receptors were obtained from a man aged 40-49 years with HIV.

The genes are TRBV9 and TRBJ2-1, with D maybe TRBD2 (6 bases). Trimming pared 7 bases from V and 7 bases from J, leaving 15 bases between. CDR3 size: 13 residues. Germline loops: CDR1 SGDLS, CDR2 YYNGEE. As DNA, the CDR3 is TGTGCCAGCGGGCTAGCGAGGGAGAATGAGCAGTTCTTC. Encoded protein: CASGLARENEQFF.

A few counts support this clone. CDR3 nucleotides: TGTGCCAGCAGCGCGAGATTGGACAGTGGAAACACCATATATTTT. Protein product: CASSARLDSGNTIYF. The chain employs TRBV9 and TRBJ1-3, with D perhaps matching TRBD1 (6 bases). In germline, CDR1 is SGDLS, CDR2 YYNGEE. CDR3 size: 15 residues. V lost 3 bases and J 3 bases, leaving 13 bases between the germline ends. The complete variable domain, with remaining parts taken from reference TRBV9 and TRBJ1-3, reads DSGVTQTPKHLITATGQRVTLRCSPRSGDLSVYWYQQSLDQGLQFLIQYYNGEERAKGNILERFSAQQFPDLHSELNLSSLELGDSALYFCASSARLDSGNTIYFGEGSWLTVV.

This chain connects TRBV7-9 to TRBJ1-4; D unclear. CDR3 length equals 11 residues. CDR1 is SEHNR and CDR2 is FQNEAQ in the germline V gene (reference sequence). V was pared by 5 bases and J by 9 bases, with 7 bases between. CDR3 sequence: CASSPAKKLFF. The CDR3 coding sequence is TGTGCCAGCAGCCCCGCAAAAAAACTGTTTTTT.

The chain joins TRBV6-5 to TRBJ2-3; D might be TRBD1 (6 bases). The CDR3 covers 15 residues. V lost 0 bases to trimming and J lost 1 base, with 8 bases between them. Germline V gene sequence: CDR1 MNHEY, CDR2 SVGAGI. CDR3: CASSYSPGGTDTQYF. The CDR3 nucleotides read TGTGCCAGCAGTTACTCGCCAGGGGGCACAGATACGCAGTATTTT.

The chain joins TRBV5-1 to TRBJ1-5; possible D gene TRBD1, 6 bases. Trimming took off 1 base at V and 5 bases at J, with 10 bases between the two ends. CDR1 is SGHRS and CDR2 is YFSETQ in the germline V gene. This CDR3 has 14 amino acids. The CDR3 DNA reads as TGCGCCAGCAGCTTGACAGGGACGGATCAGCCCCAGCATTTT. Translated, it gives CASSLTGTDQPQHF.

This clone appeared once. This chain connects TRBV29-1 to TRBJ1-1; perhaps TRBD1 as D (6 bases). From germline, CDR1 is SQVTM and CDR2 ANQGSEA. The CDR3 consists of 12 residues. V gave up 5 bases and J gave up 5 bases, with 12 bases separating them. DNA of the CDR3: TGCAGCGTTCAACAGGGTGGGACTGAAGCTTTCTTT. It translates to CSVQQGGTEAFF.

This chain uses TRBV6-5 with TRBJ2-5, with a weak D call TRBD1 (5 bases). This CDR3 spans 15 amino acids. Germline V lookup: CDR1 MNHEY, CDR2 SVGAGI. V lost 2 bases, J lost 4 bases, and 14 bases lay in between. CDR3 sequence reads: CASSYAGAARETQYF. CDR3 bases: TGTGCCAGCAGTTACGCTGGGGCAGCCAGAGAGACCCAGTACTTC.

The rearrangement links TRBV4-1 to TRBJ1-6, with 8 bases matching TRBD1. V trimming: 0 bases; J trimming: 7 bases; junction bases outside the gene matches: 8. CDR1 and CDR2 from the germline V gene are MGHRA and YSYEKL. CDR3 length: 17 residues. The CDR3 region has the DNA TGCGCCAGCAGCCAAGATCGCCAGGGGGCGTACAATTCACCCCTCCACTTT. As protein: CASSQDRQGAYNSPLHF.

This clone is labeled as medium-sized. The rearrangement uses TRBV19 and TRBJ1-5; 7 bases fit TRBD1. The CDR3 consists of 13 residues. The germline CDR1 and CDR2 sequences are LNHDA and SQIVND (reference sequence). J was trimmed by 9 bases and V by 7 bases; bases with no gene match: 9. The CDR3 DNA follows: TGTGCCAGTACTACGACAGGGTGGGGGCCCCAGCATTTT. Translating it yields CASTTTGWGPQHF.